The 20 T cell receptor beta chains below were found in one sample sequenced in a study of blood T cells in healthy people across ages. Alongside a J-beta primer mix, a sample-barcoded 5' primer served in a second PCR lasting about 7 to 11 cycles. TCRdb ran MiXCR on the 5' RACE reads and lists one entry per CDR3 protein. The repertoire consists of 1.5 million to 2 million distinct CDR3 sequences, with about 50% occurring once and the leading ten covering less than 2.5%. The sample consisted of blood. The origin of the receptors is a woman aged 40 to 49 in good health.

The rearrangement links TRBV7-3 to TRBJ2-1; perhaps TRBD2 as D (7 bases). Germline V lookup: CDR1 SGHTA, CDR2 FQGTGA. The V and J ends lost 5 bases and 4 bases respectively, with 15 bases between them. This CDR3 comprises 15 residues. The CDR3 loop is CASSPAGARYNEQFF. Here the CDR3 DNA reads TGTGCCAGCAGCCCGGCGGGGGCCCGTTACAATGAGCAGTTCTTC.

The chain links TRBV10-3 to TRBJ1-5; D not resolved. Germline V lookup: CDR1 ENHRY, CDR2 SYGVKD. Trimming took 1 base from V and 4 from J, leaving 5 bases between them. There are 13 residues in the CDR3. The CDR3 loop is CAISELGNQPQHF. CDR3 nucleotide sequence: TGTGCCATCAGTGAGTTGGGGAATCAGCCCCAGCATTTT.

This chain joins TRBV7-8 and TRBJ1-6, with a weak D call TRBD1 (5 bases). This CDR3 has 14 amino acids. Trimming shortened V by 0 bases and J by 6 bases, and 6 bases separated the two germline ends. The germline V gene has CDR1 SGHVS and CDR2 FQNEAQ. The CDR3 nucleotides are TGTGCCAGCAGCTTAGCCGGGGCTAATTCACCCCTCCACTTT. Translation gives CASSLAGANSPLHF.

The chain couples TRBV7-9 to TRBJ2-3; 7 bases fit TRBD2. Germline V lookup: CDR1 SEHNR, CDR2 FQNEAQ (reference sequence). The CDR3 runs to 19 residues. V lost 5 bases and J lost 0; bases outside the gene matches: 17. CDR3: CASSTRQGLTDPSTDTQYF. The CDR3 coding sequence is TGTGCCAGCAGCACGAGGCAGGGACTAACAGATCCTAGCACAGATACGCAGTATTTT.

About this clonotype: One end of the junction is discordant with germline, which a read error may explain. The V gene is TRBV6-1, the J gene TRBJ2-3; D call uncertain. CDR3 size: 14 residues. CDR1 is MNHNS and CDR2 is SASEGT in the germline V gene. The CDR3, as DNA: TGTGCCGGCAGTAAGGAGATTAGCACAGATACGCAGTATTTT. Translation: CAGSKEISTDTQYF.

The rearrangement links TRBV20-1 to TRBJ2-3, with D maybe TRBD1 (5 bases). Trimming shortened V by 0 bases and J by 2 bases, and 12 bases separated the two germline ends. CDR3 length: 15 residues. The germline V gene has CDR1 DFQATT and CDR2 SNEGSKA (reference sequence). The CDR3 DNA reads as TGCAGTGCTAGAGATTGGGGCACCTACACAGATACGCAGTATTTT. Encoded protein: CSARDWGTYTDTQYF.

This clonotype has ten or more counts. The chain recombines TRBV20-1 with TRBJ2-6; TRBD1 agrees at 9 bases. CDR3 length equals 16 residues. CDR1 and CDR2 from the germline V gene are DFQATT and SNEGSKA (reference sequence). V shed 3 bases and J 0 bases; nucleotides not matched to a gene: 3. The CDR3: CSARGQGGSGANVLTF. The CDR3 DNA is TGCAGTGCTAGGGGACAGGGCGGCTCTGGGGCCAACGTCCTGACTTTC.

This clonotype appeared a few times. The chain has TRBV6-5 and TRBJ2-4; 8 bases align to TRBD2. The assigned J gene may be wrong: the sequence end matches TRBJ2-7 better. Germline CDR1 and CDR2: MNHEY and SVGAGI. The CDR3 contains 16 residues. The CDR3 loop is CASSYSRKTAGGEQYF. For the CDR3, the DNA is TGTGCCAGCAGTTACTCGAGGAAAACGGCGGGGGGCGAGCAGTACTTC.

This CDR3 reads CASSAGGDSNEQFF. DNA for the CDR3: TGTGCCAGCAGTGCGGGGGGCGACAGCAATGAGCAGTTCTTC. The chain couples TRBV6-1 to TRBJ2-1; D may be TRBD2 (7 bases). Per the germline V gene, CDR1 is MNHNS and CDR2 is SASEGT. CDR3 length: 14 amino acids. Trimming left V 4 bases short and J 6 bases short, with 13 bases between.

V usage is TRBV7-3 and J usage is TRBJ2-3; D remains ambiguous. The CDR3 length is 16 residues. Germline V gene sequence: CDR1 SGHTA, CDR2 FQGTGA. V was trimmed by 5 bases and J by 0 bases, leaving 15 bases between them. The CDR3 DNA sequence: TGTGCCAGCAGCCCCTCGTTGGGTTCTAGCACAGATACGCAGTATTTT. As protein: CASSPSLGSSTDTQYF.

This clonotype showed up many times. The chain combines TRBV7-2 with TRBJ1-2, with TRBD1 matching over 9 bases. This CDR3 has 13 amino acids. V lost 5 bases and J lost 6; bases outside the gene matches: 4. Germline lookup yields CDR1 SGHTA and CDR2 FQGNSA. The CDR3 region has the DNA TGTGCCAGCAGCCTACGGGACAGGGATGGCTACACCTTC. Its translation: CASSLRDRDGYTF.

This clonotype was recorded a few times. The chain links TRBV2 to TRBJ2-1, with D uncertain. Germline values: CDR1 SNHLY, CDR2 FYNNEI. Trimming stripped 2 bases from V and 10 bases from J, with 12 bases between. CDR3 length: 13 residues. The chain's CDR3 is CASSEPPALEQFF. Here the CDR3 DNA reads TGTGCCAGCAGTGAACCTCCCGCGCTCGAGCAGTTCTTC. Together with reference TRBV2 and TRBJ2-1, the CDR3 gives the full variable domain: EPEVTQTPSHQVTQMGQEVILRCVPISNHLYFYWYRQILGQKVEFLVSFYNNEISEKSEIFDDQFSVERPDGSNFTLKIRSTKLEDSAMYFCASSEPPALEQFFGPGTRLTVL.

This clonotype was observed a few times. DNA for the CDR3: TGTGCCATCAGTGAGGGATTTAACTCCTACGAGCAGTACTTC. It encodes CAISEGFNSYEQYF. The chain combines TRBV10-3 with TRBJ2-7; no definite D call. Per germline, CDR1 ENHRY and CDR2 SYGVKD. The CDR3 sequence is 14 residues long. The germline V and J ends were trimmed by 2 bases and 0 bases, with 8 bases remaining between them.

The rearrangement uses TRBV28 and TRBJ2-4, with no clear D. The J call is uncertain, as TRBJ2-7 better fits the DNA end. Germline V gives CDR1 MDHEN, CDR2 SYDVKM. The CDR3 consists of 14 residues. CDR3 residues: CASSFGQIPREQYF. In nucleotides, the CDR3 is TGTGCCAGCAGTTTCGGCCAGATCCCCCGCGAGCAGTACTTC.

With regard to this clonotype: Compared with germline, one end of the junction differs, possibly owing to a read error. V and J are TRBV20-1 and TRBJ2-3; 8 nucleotides align to TRBD2. Germline V gives CDR1 DFQATT, CDR2 SNEGSKA (reference sequence). The CDR3 is 10 residues long. CDR3 in DNA: TGCAGTACTAGCGGAAACACGCAGTATTTT. Encoded protein: CSTSGNTQYF.

The rearrangement links TRBV24-1 to TRBJ2-1; TRBD1 aligns across 7 bases. Germline lookup yields CDR1 KGHDR and CDR2 SFDVKD. The trim removed 10 bases at V and 6 bases at J, leaving 14 bases unmatched. The CDR3 loop spans 15 amino acids. CDR3 in DNA: TGTGCCACGACCCCGACAGGGAGTGGGAGCAATGAGCAGTTCTTC. Translation gives CATTPTGSGSNEQFF.

The chain has TRBV11-2 and TRBJ2-5; D is uncertain. V lost 8 bases to trimming and J lost 0 bases, with 13 bases between them. CDR1 SGHAT and CDR2 FQNNGV come from the germline V gene. This CDR3 spans 14 amino acids. In DNA, the CDR3 is TGTGCCAGCGGCCCGAAAGGGTACCAAGAGACCCAGTACTTC. This sequence encodes CASGPKGYQETQYF.

V and J are TRBV6-5 and TRBJ2-1, with D perhaps TRBD2 (6 bases). Germline CDR1 is MNHEY and CDR2 is SVGAGI. Trimming cost V 2 bases and J 2 bases, with 10 bases left between them. The CDR3 extends over 15 amino acids. The CDR3 is CASSYDGGAYNEQFF. The CDR3 nucleotides read TGTGCCAGCAGTTACGATGGCGGGGCCTACAATGAGCAGTTCTTC.

The V and J genes are TRBV7-9 and TRBJ1-4, with D tentatively TRBD1 (5 bases). The CDR3 covers 15 residues. Trimming removed 4 bases from V and 1 base from J, with 10 bases in between. Per the germline V gene, CDR1 is SEHNR and CDR2 is FQNEAQ (reference sequence). The CDR3 nucleotides read TGTGCCAGCAGCTCCCCAGGGATAACTAATGAAAAACTGTTTTTT. Its translation: CASSSPGITNEKLFF.

The chain has TRBV9 and TRBJ2-1; 10 bases agree with TRBD2. The CDR3 runs 16 residues. The germline V gene encodes CDR1 SGDLS and CDR2 YYNGEE. V shed 3 bases and J 8 bases; nucleotides not matched to a gene: 11. The CDR3 reads CASSAQRGGKGYEQFF. In DNA, the CDR3 is TGTGCCAGCAGCGCCCAGCGGGGGGGCAAGGGCTATGAGCAGTTCTTC.